A selection of T cell receptor beta chains follows, all from one sample in a study of neurological immune-mediated disorders. TCRdb passed the 5' RACE reads through MiXCR, listing each CDR3 protein once. The table lists 25,000 to 35,000 distinct CDR3 sequences, 4% of them singletons. Sequencing was done on a sample of CD4+ T cells from blood. The receptors here all came from a woman aged 35 to 49 in good health. Both conserved end residues are part of each CDR3. The D gene is left open where the match is weak. The listing skips clone size in some rows; elsewhere it reads once, few, many or a size class.

v_call	j_call	clone_size	d_call	cdr3_aa	cdr3_nt
TRBV11-2	TRBJ2-2	few	-	CASSLDLSGELFF	TGTGCCAGCAGCTTAGATCTGTCCGGGGAGCTGTTTTTT
TRBV10-3	TRBJ1-2	many	-	CAISESSYGYTF	TGTGCCATCAGTGAGTCGAGCTATGGCTACACCTTC
TRBV18	TRBJ1-1	many	-	CASSLRTGINTEAFF	TGTGCCAGCTCACTACGGACGGGCATTAACACTGAAGCTTTCTTT
TRBV29-1	TRBJ2-4	many	-	CSVTGLAKNIQYF	TGCAGCGTGACGGGGCTAGCCAAAAACATTCAGTACTTC
TRBV12-3/TRBV12-4	TRBJ2-5	many	-	CASRRRQLGETQYF	TGTGCCAGCAGACGTCGACAGTTGGGCGAGACCCAGTACTTC
TRBV6-1	TRBJ1-1	many	-	CASSFNLNTEAFF	TGTGCCAGCAGTTTCAACCTGAACACTGAAGCTTTCTTT
TRBV5-1	TRBJ2-1	many	TRBD2	CASSLEPSGDNEQFF	TGCGCCAGCAGCTTGGAGCCTAGCGGGGACAATGAGCAGTTCTTC
TRBV12-3/TRBV12-4	TRBJ2-1	many	-	CASSFLGFSYNEQFF	TGTGCCAGCAGTTTTTTGGGGTTCTCCTACAATGAGCAGTTCTTC
TRBV5-1	TRBJ2-3	many	-	CASSLGVRRVRETDTQYF	TGCGCCAGCAGCTTGGGAGTACGGCGGGTGAGGGAAACAGATACGCAGTATTTT
TRBV20-1	TRBJ2-7	many	-	CSALQGNEQYF	TGCAGTGCGTTACAGGGAAACGAGCAGTACTTC
TRBV18	TRBJ2-1	many	TRBD1	CASSQQLGQGTGEQFF	TGTGCCAGCTCACAACAACTGGGACAGGGGACCGGTGAGCAGTTCTTC
TRBV28	TRBJ2-1	many	TRBD2	CASSSPGTSGSDEQFF	TGTGCCAGCAGTTCACCGGGGACTAGCGGGAGCGATGAGCAGTTCTTC
TRBV29-1	TRBJ2-2	many	-	CSVLDKPNTGELFF	TGCAGCGTACTGGACAAACCGAACACCGGGGAGCTGTTTTTT
TRBV7-9	TRBJ1-1	medium-sized	-	CASSLEVSGEAFF	TGTGCCAGCAGCTTAGAAGTATCGGGTGAAGCTTTCTTT
TRBV6-5	TRBJ1-2	many	-	CASSHPEGGYTF	TGTGCCAGCAGCCACCCGGAAGGTGGCTACACCTTC
TRBV20-1	TRBJ2-1	many	-	CSASQSSYNEQFF	TGCAGTGCTAGCCAGAGCTCCTACAATGAGCAGTTCTTC
TRBV20-1	TRBJ1-6	many	TRBD1	CSASSTGSERNSPLHF	TGCAGTGCTAGCTCGACAGGGTCAGAAAGAAATTCACCCCTCCACTTT
TRBV7-2	TRBJ1-2	many	-	CASSLDSLGGYTF	TGTGCCAGCAGCTTAGATTCCCTGGGAGGCTACACCTTC
TRBV12-3/TRBV12-4	TRBJ1-1	many	TRBD1	CASILRDRGPEAFF	TGTGCCAGTATACTCCGGGACAGGGGTCCTGAAGCTTTCTTT
TRBV21-1	TRBJ1-2	-	-	CASRQEGQNGYTF	TGTGCCAGCCGCCAGGAAGGCCAGAATGGCTACACCTTC
TRBV24-1	TRBJ2-1	-	TRBD1	CATSDLGTARDEQFF	TGTGCCACCAGTGATTTAGGGACAGCTAGGGATGAGCAGTTCTTC
TRBV5-1	TRBJ2-4	many	-	CASKDEPLAKNIQYF	TGCGCCAGCAAGGACGAGCCTCTAGCCAAAAACATTCAGTACTTC
TRBV7-6	TRBJ2-1	medium-sized	-	CASRPRTGGNEQFF	TGTGCCAGCAGACCTCGGACCGGGGGCAATGAGCAGTTCTTC
TRBV14	TRBJ1-6	many	-	CASSQVPGGRSPLHF	TGTGCCAGCAGCCAAGTACCGGGGGGCCGTTCACCCCTCCACTTT
TRBV20-1	TRBJ2-4	many	-	CSARTQGLLAKNIQYF	TGCAGTGCTAGAACCCAGGGACTCCTAGCCAAAAACATTCAGTACTTC
TRBV21-1	TRBJ2-1	many	-	CASDPRGQGESDEQFF	TGTGCCAGCGACCCCCGGGGACAGGGGGAATCGGATGAGCAGTTCTTC
TRBV28	TRBJ1-5	many	TRBD1	CASSFSDRGEQPQHF	TGTGCCAGCAGTTTCTCCGACAGGGGCGAGCAGCCCCAGCATTTT
TRBV5-1	TRBJ2-4	many	TRBD2	CASSSWGIGLAGDIQYF	TGCGCCAGCAGCTCTTGGGGGATAGGACTAGCGGGAGACATTCAGTACTTC
TRBV4-1	TRBJ2-7	many	-	CASSQAGAAREQYF	TGCGCCAGCAGCCAAGCCGGAGCCGCACGGGAGCAGTACTTC
TRBV6-5	TRBJ2-6	many	-	CASSFTPTDSGANVLTF	TGTGCCAGCAGTTTTACGCCGACAGACTCTGGGGCCAACGTCCTGACTTTC
TRBV20-1	TRBJ2-1	many	-	CSARDPARTISYNEQFF	TGCAGTGCTAGAGATCCGGCCCGCACCATCTCCTACAATGAGCAGTTCTTC
TRBV6-5	TRBJ2-5	many	-	CASSVSRVPQETQYF	TGTGCCAGCAGTGTTAGCAGGGTCCCCCAAGAGACCCAGTACTTC
TRBV6-5	TRBJ2-1	many	-	CASTPLGRGQGNEQFF	TGTGCCAGCACTCCCTTAGGGAGGGGGCAAGGAAATGAGCAGTTCTTC
TRBV12-3/TRBV12-4	TRBJ1-1	many	-	CASSWAGPTEAFF	TGTGCCAGCAGTTGGGCAGGTCCCACTGAAGCTTTCTTT
TRBV6-1	TRBJ2-7	many	TRBD1	CASSRTGTDGFREQYF	TGTGCCAGCAGTCGAACGGGGACAGATGGTTTTCGCGAGCAGTACTTC
TRBV5-1	TRBJ2-5	many	TRBD2	CASRREGRDQETQYF	TGCGCCAGCCGACGGGAGGGACGGGACCAAGAGACCCAGTACTTC
TRBV20-1	TRBJ2-5	many	TRBD2	CSATRTSGRSETQYF	TGCAGTGCGACCCGGACTAGCGGGAGGTCGGAGACCCAGTACTTC
TRBV12-3/TRBV12-4	TRBJ1-2	many	-	CASSSDSSYGYTF	TGTGCCAGCAGCTCGGACAGTTCCTATGGCTACACCTTC
TRBV7-9	TRBJ1-1	many	-	CASSLGGGPTEAFF	TGTGCCAGCAGCCTCGGGGGGGGTCCCACTGAAGCTTTCTTT
TRBV15	TRBJ1-1	-	TRBD1	CATSRAGGRTEAFF	TGTGCCACCAGCAGAGCAGGGGGACGGACTGAAGCTTTCTTT
TRBV20-1	TRBJ2-1	many	-	CSASRNSYNEQFF	TGCAGTGCTAGTCGCAACTCCTACAATGAGCAGTTCTTC
TRBV10-2	TRBJ2-7	many	TRBD2	CARRLAGVLQTGSYEQYF	TGCGCCAGGCGACTAGCGGGGGTACTCCAAACGGGATCCTACGAGCAGTACTTC
TRBV25-1	TRBJ1-5	many	-	CASRGGNQPQHF	TGTGCCAGCAGAGGGGGAAATCAGCCCCAGCATTTT
TRBV5-1	TRBJ2-7	many	-	CASSLERAYEQYF	TGCGCCAGCAGCTTGGAGAGGGCCTACGAGCAGTACTTC
TRBV7-2	TRBJ1-6	many	-	CASSLAGFGSPLHF	TGTGCCAGCAGCTTAGCCGGGTTCGGTTCACCCCTCCACTTT
TRBV5-1	TRBJ2-3	many	TRBD1	CASSLGQGATDTQYF	TGCGCCAGCAGCTTGGGTCAGGGGGCAACAGATACGCAGTATTTT
TRBV12-3/TRBV12-4	TRBJ2-1	many	-	CASSFRGSSYNEQFF	TGTGCCAGCAGTTTTCGAGGGAGCTCCTACAATGAGCAGTTCTTC
TRBV20-1	TRBJ2-1	many	TRBD1	CSAGGQAEYEQFF	TGCAGTGCCGGAGGACAGGCTGAGTATGAGCAGTTCTTC
TRBV20-1	TRBJ2-5	many	TRBD1	CSALVTGLREETQYF	TGCAGTGCCCTCGTGACAGGGCTGAGGGAAGAGACCCAGTACTTC
TRBV20-1	TRBJ2-5	many	-	CSASGTQQETQYF	TGCAGTGCGTCCGGGACACAACAAGAGACCCAGTACTTC